Listed below are T cell receptor beta chains from one sample, sequenced in a study of T cell responses to AZD1222 COVID-19 vaccine. The method was immunoSEQ multiplex PCR; TCRdb's version includes in-frame clones alone and lacks a portion of them. The table has 110,000 to 150,000 clones, 75% to 90% seen once. The source was peripheral blood, collected on day 0 of AZD1222 vaccination. These receptors were collected from an adult in good health. Both conserved end residues are part of each CDR3. Fields, in order: D gene, J gene, V gene, clone size, CDR3 protein, CDR3 DNA. D genes are given only for firm matches. The size field is filled for only some rows; it gives once, few, many or a size class.

d_gene: -; j_gene: TRBJ1-2; v_gene: TRBV30; abundance: -; CDR3aa: CAWSAGPTGSYGYTF; CDR3nt: TGTGCCTGGAGTGCGGGACCCACGGGGAGCTATGGCTACACCTTC
d_gene: -; j_gene: TRBJ2-2; v_gene: TRBV7-9; abundance: -; CDR3aa: CASSRTPGELFF; CDR3nt: TGTGCCAGCAGCAGAACACCCGGGGAGCTGTTTTTT
d_gene: TRBD1; j_gene: TRBJ2-1; v_gene: TRBV6-5; abundance: -; CDR3aa: CASRVDRGAGEQFF; CDR3nt: TGTGCCAGCAGGGTAGACAGGGGAGCAGGTGAGCAGTTCTTC
d_gene: TRBD2; j_gene: TRBJ2-7; v_gene: TRBV29-1; abundance: -; CDR3aa: CSVSPRLAGGPRPTYEQYF; CDR3nt: TGCAGCGTTTCCCCCAGACTAGCGGGAGGGCCCCGACCGACCTACGAGCAGTACTTC
d_gene: -; j_gene: TRBJ1-5; v_gene: TRBV28; abundance: once; CDR3aa: CASNPGPQPQHF; CDR3nt: TGTGCCAGCAATCCAGGCCCTCAGCCCCAGCATTTT
d_gene: -; j_gene: TRBJ2-7; v_gene: TRBV18; abundance: -; CDR3aa: CASSPGQQYEQYF; CDR3nt: TGTGCCAGCTCACCAGGACAGCAATATGAGCAGTACTTC
d_gene: -; j_gene: TRBJ1-2; v_gene: TRBV9; abundance: -; CDR3aa: CASSVGSNGYTF; CDR3nt: TGTGCCAGCAGCGTTGGCAGTAACGGCTACACCTTC
d_gene: -; j_gene: TRBJ1-1; v_gene: TRBV28; abundance: -; CDR3aa: CASSHSGRVNTEAFF; CDR3nt: TGTGCCAGCAGTCACTCGGGACGGGTAAACACTGAAGCTTTCTTT
d_gene: TRBD1; j_gene: TRBJ2-3; v_gene: TRBV6-5; abundance: -; CDR3aa: CASSYVGTDMQYF; CDR3nt: TGTGCCAGCAGTTACGTCGGGACAGATATGCAGTATTTT
d_gene: -; j_gene: TRBJ2-5; v_gene: TRBV5-1; abundance: -; CDR3aa: CASSLAAGRRETQYF; CDR3nt: TGCGCCAGCAGCTTGGCCGCGGGCAGGAGGGAGACCCAGTACTTC
d_gene: -; j_gene: TRBJ1-4; v_gene: TRBV4-1; abundance: once; CDR3aa: CASSPGIRSSNSTNEKLFF; CDR3nt: TGCGCCAGCAGCCCCGGGATCAGATCATCGAACTCAACTAATGAAAAACTGTTTTTT
d_gene: -; j_gene: TRBJ2-7; v_gene: TRBV21-1; abundance: -; CDR3aa: CASSKGRPRAYEQYF; CDR3nt: TGTGCCAGCAGCAAAGGTAGACCAAGAGCCTACGAGCAGTACTTC
d_gene: -; j_gene: TRBJ1-5; v_gene: TRBV18; abundance: -; CDR3aa: CASSPDAQQPQHF; CDR3nt: TGTGCCAGCTCACCGGACGCGCAACAGCCCCAGCATTTT
d_gene: -; j_gene: TRBJ1-6; v_gene: TRBV30; abundance: -; CDR3aa: CAWRNRVWNSPLHF; CDR3nt: TGTGCCTGGAGGAACAGGGTATGGAATTCACCCCTCCACTTT
d_gene: TRBD1; j_gene: TRBJ1-3; v_gene: TRBV19; abundance: -; CDR3aa: CASSIVRGTDGNTIYF; CDR3nt: TGTGCCAGTAGTATAGTAAGGGGGACAGACGGAAACACCATATATTTT
d_gene: TRBD1; j_gene: TRBJ1-6; v_gene: TRBV30; abundance: once; CDR3aa: CAWSFGTGSSPLHF; CDR3nt: TGTGCCTGGAGTTTCGGGACAGGGTCTTCACCCCTCCACTTT
d_gene: -; j_gene: TRBJ2-7; v_gene: TRBV5-1; abundance: -; CDR3aa: CASSHISRGYEQYF; CDR3nt: TGCGCCAGCAGCCACATATCCCGGGGATACGAGCAGTACTTC
d_gene: -; j_gene: TRBJ1-4; v_gene: TRBV6-4; abundance: -; CDR3aa: CASRVRIEKLFF; CDR3nt: TGTGCCAGCAGGGTACGGATTGAAAAACTGTTTTTT
d_gene: -; j_gene: TRBJ2-7; v_gene: TRBV28; abundance: -; CDR3aa: CASSVGYEQYF; CDR3nt: TGTGCCAGCAGCGTTGGGTACGAGCAGTACTTC
d_gene: -; j_gene: TRBJ2-7; v_gene: TRBV5-5; abundance: -; CDR3aa: CASSFARNSGSEQYF; CDR3nt: TGTGCCAGCAGCTTTGCCCGGAACAGCGGGTCCGAGCAGTACTTC
d_gene: -; j_gene: TRBJ2-7; v_gene: TRBV6-2/TRBV6-3; abundance: -; CDR3aa: CASSGSYEQYF; CDR3nt: TGTGCCAGCAGTGGGTCCTACGAGCAGTACTTC
d_gene: -; j_gene: TRBJ2-7; v_gene: TRBV4-2; abundance: once; CDR3aa: CASSQAFRGLEQYF; CDR3nt: TGTGCCAGCAGCCAAGCTTTTCGGGGCCTCGAGCAGTACTTC
d_gene: TRBD2; j_gene: TRBJ2-1; v_gene: TRBV24-1; abundance: -; CDR3aa: CATGTSGGLEQFF; CDR3nt: TGTGCCACCGGGACTAGCGGGGGCCTTGAGCAGTTCTTC
d_gene: -; j_gene: TRBJ1-1; v_gene: TRBV28; abundance: few; CDR3aa: CASSAQGIMNTEAFF; CDR3nt: TGTGCCAGCAGTGCTCAGGGGATCATGAACACTGAAGCTTTCTTT
d_gene: -; j_gene: TRBJ1-2; v_gene: TRBV6-2/TRBV6-3; abundance: -; CDR3aa: CASSLAYGGAEPYGYTF; CDR3nt: TGTGCCAGCAGTTTGGCGTACGGGGGCGCCGAACCCTATGGCTACACCTTC
d_gene: -; j_gene: TRBJ1-2; v_gene: TRBV20-1; abundance: -; CDR3aa: CSARQGGGYTF; CDR3nt: TGCAGTGCTAGACAGGGAGGTGGCTACACCTTC
d_gene: -; j_gene: TRBJ2-7; v_gene: TRBV5-5; abundance: -; CDR3aa: CASSPDLSYEQYF; CDR3nt: TGTGCCAGCAGCCCGGACTTGTCCTACGAGCAGTACTTC
d_gene: -; j_gene: TRBJ1-6; v_gene: TRBV2; abundance: -; CDR3aa: CASSPLRTILVTAPLHF; CDR3nt: TGTGCCAGCAGCCCACTCCGGACGATTTTAGTAACGGCACCCCTCCACTTT
d_gene: -; j_gene: TRBJ1-1; v_gene: TRBV29-1; abundance: -; CDR3aa: CSVLGFLEGGEGTEAFF; CDR3nt: TGCAGCGTTTTGGGATTTTTGGAGGGAGGAGAGGGAACTGAAGCTTTCTTT
d_gene: -; j_gene: TRBJ1-5; v_gene: TRBV9; abundance: once; CDR3aa: CASSVGSNQPQHF; CDR3nt: TGTGCCAGCAGCGTAGGTAGCAATCAGCCCCAGCATTTT
d_gene: -; j_gene: TRBJ1-2; v_gene: TRBV11-2; abundance: -; CDR3aa: CASSLGVSYGYTF; CDR3nt: TGTGCCAGCAGCTTAGGCGTGTCCTATGGCTACACCTTC
d_gene: TRBD1; j_gene: TRBJ2-7; v_gene: TRBV15; abundance: -; CDR3aa: CATSIDRGHGEQYF; CDR3nt: TGTGCCACCAGCATCGACAGGGGGCACGGCGAGCAGTACTTC
d_gene: -; j_gene: TRBJ1-1; v_gene: TRBV5-1; abundance: -; CDR3aa: CASSITGTANTEAFF; CDR3nt: TGCGCCAGCAGCATAACCGGGACGGCGAACACTGAAGCTTTCTTT
d_gene: TRBD1; j_gene: TRBJ2-7; v_gene: TRBV27; abundance: -; CDR3aa: CASRRAPGQGLREQYF; CDR3nt: TGTGCCAGCAGGCGAGCTCCGGGACAGGGGTTGAGGGAGCAGTACTTC
d_gene: TRBD2; j_gene: TRBJ2-5; v_gene: TRBV5-1; abundance: -; CDR3aa: CASSWTSGGAYETQYF; CDR3nt: TGCGCCAGCAGCTGGACTAGCGGGGGGGCCTATGAGACCCAGTACTTC
d_gene: -; j_gene: TRBJ1-2; v_gene: TRBV28; abundance: -; CDR3aa: CASSFPDTAGGYTF; CDR3nt: TGTGCCAGCAGTTTCCCCGACACGGCGGGTGGCTACACCTTC
d_gene: -; j_gene: TRBJ1-3; v_gene: TRBV19; abundance: -; CDR3aa: CASSMVGTGNTIYF; CDR3nt: TGTGCCAGTAGTATGGTAGGGACTGGAAACACCATATATTTT
d_gene: TRBD2; j_gene: TRBJ2-2; v_gene: TRBV4-1; abundance: -; CDR3aa: CASSPSGRSAGELFF; CDR3nt: TGCGCCAGCAGCCCTAGCGGGAGGAGCGCCGGGGAGCTGTTTTTT
d_gene: TRBD1; j_gene: TRBJ2-7; v_gene: TRBV7-9; abundance: -; CDR3aa: CASSLETGFEQYF; CDR3nt: TGTGCCAGCAGCTTAGAGACAGGGTTCGAGCAGTACTTC